This T cell receptor (beta chain) was recorded in a study of shared clonotypes between healthy human individuals. Study-level findings and limits: All-four-donor shared clonotypes had higher generation probabilities than non-shared clonotypes did.

CDR3 size: 15 residues. After removal of 1 base from V and 4 bases from J, the junction contained 6 bases not matched to a gene. The germline V gene encodes CDR1 LNHNV and CDR2 YYDKDF (reference sequence). As regards this clone: As yet, its antigen is unknown.

Produced via immunoSEQ multiplex PCR; TCRdb's table is partial and in-frame only. The sample records 2.3 million or so clones, 90% to 95% being singletons. Negatively enriched CD4+ T cells were divided by CD45RA into naive and memory. The V call is TRBV15, the J call TRBJ1-1, with 7 bases lining up with TRBD1. The sequence was collected from a man aged 18 to 29 in good health. Some clones in this sample may be carry-over from other donors' samples. Material for sequencing was naive CD4+ T cells from PBMCs. Subset meaning: CD45RA+ positively selected. In nucleotides, the CDR3 is TGTGCCACCAGCAGAGGGGACAGAGGGCCCACTGAAGCTTTCTTT. Its translation is CATSRGDRGPTEAFF.